These 19 T cell receptor beta chains originate from one sample sequenced in a study of blood T cell repertoires in COVID-19. Produced via immunoSEQ multiplex PCR; TCRdb's table is partial and in-frame only. Found here are some 120,000 clones, 70% to 80% of them singletons; the top ten hold more than 10%. Sequenced material: peripheral blood. These receptors all stem from a human donor in a cohort sampled during active COVID-19.

The J gene is TRBJ2-5, the V gene TRBV9, with a weak D call TRBD1 (6 bases). Germline V lookup: CDR1 SGDLS, CDR2 YYNGEE. The CDR3 runs 13 residues. Deletions cut 7 bases from V and 4 bases from J, with 14 bases between. This CDR3 is CASAAGAGETQYF. The DNA of the CDR3 is TGTGCCAGCGCCGCAGGGGCGGGAGAGACCCAGTACTTC.

J is TRBJ2-5 and V is TRBV5-4; TRBD1 matches 7 bases. V trimming: 1 base; J trimming: 3 bases; junction bases outside the gene matches: 3. Germline lookup yields CDR1 SGHNT and CDR2 YYREEE (reference sequence). The CDR3 loop spans 14 amino acids. CDR3 amino acids: CASSLRQGEETQYF. CDR3 DNA sequence: TGTGCCAGCAGCTTGAGACAGGGCGAAGAGACCCAGTACTTC.

This sequence joins TRBV20-1 and TRBJ2-7, with D possibly matching TRBD2 (5 bases). The length of the CDR3 is 11 residues. The germline V and J ends were trimmed by 7 bases and 7 bases, with 14 bases remaining between them. Germline V gene lookup returns CDR1 DFQATT and CDR2 SNEGSKA (reference sequence). CDR3 DNA: TGCAGTGTCTACTTGTCGGGGGAGCAGTACTTC. Its protein product is CSVYLSGEQYF.

The chain uses TRBV18 and TRBJ2-3, with 12 bases identical to TRBD2. V was clipped by 3 bases and J by 0 bases; unmatched bases: 10. This CDR3 has 19 residues. Germline V gives CDR1 KGHSH, CDR2 LQKENI. The CDR3 coding sequence is TGTGCCAGCTCACCCCTGACTAGCGGGGGACTCTCTAGCACAGATACGCAGTATTTT. Translation: CASSPLTSGGLSSTDTQYF.

The CDR3 nucleotides are TGTGCCAGCAGTTACTCGGGGACAGGCGGTGAGCAGTTCTTC. Amino acids: CASSYSGTGGEQFF. The chain joins TRBV6-5 to TRBJ2-1; 8 bases map to TRBD1. The ends lost 0 bases at V and 9 bases at J; junction bases unmatched: 4. This CDR3 has 14 residues. CDR1 MNHEY and CDR2 SVGAGI come from the germline V gene.

This chain links TRBV11-2 with TRBJ2-7, with D possibly being TRBD1 (6 bases). CDR1 is SGHAT and CDR2 is FQNNGV in the germline V gene. This CDR3 region has 16 residues. V was pared by 5 bases and J by 1 base, with 18 bases between. Here the CDR3 DNA reads TGTGCCAGCAGCCCCATAGGACAGAGGTTGTCCTACGAGCAGTACTTC. This encodes CASSPIGQRLSYEQYF. The variable domain in full, with the rest retrieved from reference TRBV11-2 and TRBJ2-7, is EAGVAQSPRYKIIEKRQSVAFWCNPISGHATLYWYQQILGQGPKLLIQFQNNGVVDDSQLPKDRFSAERLKGVDSTLKIQPAKLEDSAVYLCASSPIGQRLSYEQYFGPGTRLTVT.

The rearrangement links TRBV5-1 to TRBJ2-3; TRBD2 matches at 8 bases. V trimming: 4 bases; J trimming: 3 bases; junction bases outside the gene matches: 10. The CDR3 totals 16 residues. The germline gives CDR1 SGHRS, CDR2 YFSETQ. CDR3 sequence reads: CASSPEVLAGTDTQYF. CDR3 DNA sequence: TGCGCCAGCAGCCCTGAGGTGCTAGCGGGTACAGATACGCAGTATTTT.

V is TRBV2 and J is TRBJ2-2, with a weak D call TRBD1 (8 bases). This CDR3 has 15 residues. Germline CDR1 reads SNHLY; CDR2 reads FYNNEI. Trimming stripped 6 bases from V and 5 bases from J, with 16 bases between. The CDR3 nucleotides are TGTGCCAGCAGCGGGGGGACAGGAACAACCGGGGAGCTGTTTTTT. Its protein is CASSGGTGTTGELFF.

V is TRBV4-1 and J is TRBJ2-1, with 9 positions matching TRBD1. CDR3 length: 15 residues. V was pared by 0 bases and J by 9 bases, with 6 bases of the junction left unmatched. CDR1 MGHRA and CDR2 YSYEKL come from the germline V gene. The CDR3 reads CASSQDGTGTGEQFF. The DNA for the CDR3 is TGCGCCAGCAGCCAAGATGGGACAGGGACGGGTGAGCAGTTCTTC.

The chain uses TRBV7-9 and TRBJ2-7; tentative D call: TRBD2 (5 bases). V was trimmed by 4 bases and J by 2 bases, leaving 12 bases between them. Germline CDR1 and CDR2: SEHNR and FQNEAQ (reference sequence). This CDR3 is built from 14 residues. The DNA for the CDR3 is TGTGCCAGCAGCTCGAGGGAATCCCCCTACGAGCAGTACTTC. Translating it yields CASSSRESPYEQYF.

About this clone itself: This sample includes further DNA sequences coding for the same CDR3. This rearrangement joins TRBV6-6 to TRBJ1-2; 7 nucleotides agree with TRBD1. Germline V CDR1 and CDR2: MNHNY, SVGAGI (reference sequence). The CDR3 is made up of 14 amino acids. Germline trimming cut 3 bases from V and 8 bases from J; bases unmatched to any gene: 9. The CDR3 region is CASSYSGQGDGYTF. CDR3 coding DNA: TGTGCCAGCAGTTATTCGGGTCAGGGGGACGGCTACACCTTC.

The rearrangement joins TRBV19 to TRBJ1-5; D is unclear. The CDR3 extends over 15 amino acids. Between the trimmed V and J ends, which lost 1 base and 0 bases, there was a span of 7 bases. Looked up from germline, CDR1 is LNHDA and CDR2 is SQIVND (reference sequence). CDR3 sequence (DNA): TGTGCCAGTAGTATAGGCCAGTATAGCAATCAGCCCCAGCATTTT. This codes for CASSIGQYSNQPQHF.

The rearrangement links TRBV28 to TRBJ2-7; 9 positions agree with TRBD1. Germline values: CDR1 MDHEN, CDR2 SYDVKM. This CDR3 spans 14 amino acids. The V and J ends lost 6 bases and 4 bases, in that order; junction bases with no gene match: 7. CDR3 sequence reads: CASREGQGWYEQYF. Written as DNA, the CDR3 is TGTGCCAGCAGGGAGGGACAGGGTTGGTACGAGCAGTACTTC.

J is TRBJ1-4 and V is TRBV6-2 or TRBV6-3; 7 bases are a match to TRBD1. Trimming took 4 bases from V and 5 from J; bases not matched to a gene: 4. The CDR3 extends over 14 amino acids. Germline CDR1 reads MNHEY; CDR2 reads SVGEGT. The CDR3 loop reads CASSWGTVNEKLFF. The CDR3 bases are TGTGCCAGCAGTTGGGGGACAGTGAATGAAAAACTGTTTTTT.

The chain joins TRBV5-8 to TRBJ2-7, with D possibly being TRBD2 (5 bases). Germline V gene lookup returns CDR1 SGHTS and CDR2 YDEGEE. Trimming removed 7 bases from V and 7 bases from J, with 21 bases in between. This CDR3 region has 14 residues. CDR3 nucleotides: TGTGCCAGCTCCCGGGGTGGTACAGCGAAAGAGCAGTACTTC. Its translation: CASSRGGTAKEQYF.

V and J are TRBV7-9 and TRBJ1-4; 10 nucleotides line up with TRBD1. The CDR3 has 14 residues. Losses at the gene ends were 3 bases for V and 7 bases for J; bases not matched to a gene: 2. The V gene's germline CDR1 is SEHNR and CDR2 FQNEAQ (reference sequence). The CDR3, as DNA: TGTGCCAGCAGCTTGGGGGACAGGGGTGAAAAACTGTTTTTT. Translation gives CASSLGDRGEKLFF.

The rearrangement uses TRBV7-8 and TRBJ2-1; the match to TRBD2 covers 9 bases. V gave up 0 bases and J gave up 5 bases; unmatched junction bases: 11. CDR1 and CDR2 (germline): SGHVS, FQNEAQ. This CDR3 has 18 residues. CDR3 bases: TGTGCCAGCAGCTTAGCGTGGGCGGGGGGGCGGCCCCACAATGAGCAGTTCTTC. This sequence encodes CASSLAWAGGRPHNEQFF.

The chain is built from TRBV5-6 and TRBJ1-5; D is ambiguous. The V end lost 0 bases, the J end lost 1 base, and 8 bases lay between the germline ends. The CDR3 totals 15 residues. Looked up from germline, CDR1 is SGHDT and CDR2 is YYEEEE. The CDR3 sequence: CASSLATGSNQPQHF. Here the CDR3 DNA reads TGTGCCAGCAGCTTGGCCACGGGGAGCAATCAGCCCCAGCATTTT.

This rearrangement joins TRBV29-1 to TRBJ1-1; a weak D match, TRBD1 (6 bases). Germline values: CDR1 SQVTM, CDR2 ANQGSEA. Trimming removed 7 bases from V and 8 bases from J, with 11 bases in between. The CDR3 has 10 residues. The CDR3 is CSAGQLEAFF. The CDR3 DNA reads TGCAGCGCAGGACAGCTAGAAGCTTTCTTT.